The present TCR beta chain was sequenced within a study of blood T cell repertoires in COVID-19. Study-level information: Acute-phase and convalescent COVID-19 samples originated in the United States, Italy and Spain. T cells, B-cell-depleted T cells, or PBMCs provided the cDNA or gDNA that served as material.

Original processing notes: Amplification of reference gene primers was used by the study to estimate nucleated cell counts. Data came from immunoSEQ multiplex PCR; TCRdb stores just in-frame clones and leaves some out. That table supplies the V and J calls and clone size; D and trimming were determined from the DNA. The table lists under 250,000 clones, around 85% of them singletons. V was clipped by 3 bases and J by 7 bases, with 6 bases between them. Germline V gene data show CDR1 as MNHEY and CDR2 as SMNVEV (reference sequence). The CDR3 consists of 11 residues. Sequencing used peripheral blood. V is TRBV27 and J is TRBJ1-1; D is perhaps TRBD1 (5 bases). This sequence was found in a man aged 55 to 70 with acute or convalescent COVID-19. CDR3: CASSFQGEAFF. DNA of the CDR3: TGTGCCAGCAGTTTTCAGGGTGAAGCTTTCTTT.